The 27 T cell receptor beta chains listed next were all sequenced from one sample in a study of blood T cell repertoires in COVID-19. Produced via immunoSEQ multiplex PCR; TCRdb's table is partial and in-frame only. The sample lists a few hundred thousand clones; roughly 84% were seen once. Material for sequencing was peripheral blood. The receptors here all came from a woman under 30 with acute or convalescent COVID-19.

The rearrangement links TRBV18 to TRBJ1-1; TRBD1 aligns across 7 bases. From germline, CDR1 is KGHSH and CDR2 LQKENI. The V segment lost 3 bases and the J segment 4 bases; nucleotides outside the gene matches: 5. CDR3 length: 14 amino acids. This chain's CDR3 is CASSPTTGTTEAFF. CDR3 nucleotides: TGTGCCAGCTCACCCACGACAGGGACCACTGAAGCTTTCTTT.

The chain is built from TRBV29-1 and TRBJ1-2; 9 positions agree with TRBD1. The CDR3 is 17 residues long. Per the germline V gene, CDR1 is SQVTM and CDR2 is ANQGSEA. V was clipped by 0 bases and J by 1 base; unmatched bases: 9. CDR3 nucleotide sequence: TGCAGCGTTGAAGATCGGGGTGCGGGACAGGGTAACTATGGCTACACCTTC. Protein: CSVEDRGAGQGNYGYTF.

V is TRBV28 and J is TRBJ1-1; D is perhaps TRBD1 (5 bases). Germline values: CDR1 MDHEN, CDR2 SYDVKM. Trimming pared 0 bases from V and 3 bases from J, leaving 20 bases between. The CDR3 consists of 18 residues. The CDR3 protein is CASSLWVGTEEKDTEAFF. Here the CDR3 DNA reads TGTGCCAGCAGTTTATGGGTCGGGACTGAAGAAAAAGACACTGAAGCTTTCTTT.

This clone has only one observation. This chain connects TRBV12-3 or TRBV12-4 to TRBJ1-2; D remains ambiguous. With 6 bases removed from V and 8 bases from J, the gap between germline ends came to 16 bases. The CDR3 covers 13 residues. This CDR3 reads CASSFQTPSGYTF. The CDR3 nucleotides read TGTGCCAGCAGCTTTCAAACCCCAAGCGGCTACACCTTC.

The chain is built from TRBV19 and TRBJ1-5; possible D gene TRBD1, 5 bases. The germline V and J ends were trimmed by 5 bases and 6 bases, with 11 bases remaining between them. The CDR3 is 13 amino acids. Germline CDR1 reads LNHDA; CDR2 reads SQIVND (reference sequence). The CDR3 coding sequence is TGTGCCAGTAGTGGCAGGGAGGGTCAGCCCCAGCATTTT. Its protein is CASSGREGQPQHF.

The chain couples TRBV14 to TRBJ2-7; 7 bases map to TRBD1. The germline V gene has CDR1 SGHDN and CDR2 FVKESK. This CDR3 spans 15 amino acids. V shed 4 bases and J 3 bases; nucleotides not matched to a gene: 9. The CDR3 region has the DNA TGTGCCAGCAGCCCCCGGGACAGCCGAATCTACGAGCAGTACTTC. It codes for CASSPRDSRIYEQYF.

This clone was recorded a few times. The V call is TRBV6-2 or TRBV6-3, the J call TRBJ2-7, with unresolved D. The CDR3 consists of 14 residues. Germline-derived CDR1 and CDR2 are MNHEY and SVGEGT. The V gene lost 4 bases and the J gene lost 0 bases, with 10 bases spanning the gap. The chain's CDR3 is CASSSGGDSYEQYF. CDR3 nucleotide sequence: TGTGCCAGCAGTTCCGGCGGAGACTCCTACGAGCAGTACTTC.

This chain uses TRBV5-1 with TRBJ2-5; 9 bases agree with TRBD2. The J segment lost 5 bases and the V segment lost 4 bases, leaving 3 bases of the junction unmatched. This CDR3 spans 13 amino acids. Per the germline V gene, CDR1 is SGHRS and CDR2 is YFSETQ. The CDR3 sequence is CASSLAGYETQYF. The CDR3 region has the DNA TGCGCCAGCAGCCTAGCGGGATATGAGACCCAGTACTTC.

The genes are TRBV3-1 (or the pseudogene TRBV3-2) and TRBJ2-7; D is perhaps TRBD1 (6 bases). The CDR3 covers 14 residues. Germline CDR1 reads LGHDT; CDR2 reads YNNKEL (reference sequence). V was trimmed by 4 bases and J by 0 bases, leaving 10 bases between them. CDR3 protein: CASSPGVSSYEQYF. In nucleotides, the CDR3 is TGTGCCAGCAGCCCAGGGGTTAGCTCCTACGAGCAGTACTTC.

The chain uses TRBV5-1 and TRBJ2-5; 9 bases agree with TRBD2. Germline values: CDR1 SGHRS, CDR2 YFSETQ. CDR3 length: 16 amino acids. The ends lost 3 bases at V and 2 bases at J; junction bases unmatched: 8. The DNA for the CDR3 is TGCGCCAGCAGCTGGCCCGGACTAGCGCGGCAAGAGACCCAGTACTTC. Protein: CASSWPGLARQETQYF.

V usage is TRBV6-5 and J usage is TRBJ1-1; D gene ambiguous. The CDR3 is 11 amino acids. Trimming left V 7 bases short and J 1 base short, with 4 bases between. CDR1 is MNHEY and CDR2 is SVGAGI in the germline V gene. CDR3 sequence (DNA): TGTGCCAGCATCGGGAACACTGAAGCTTTCTTT. It is translated as CASIGNTEAFF.

The chain has TRBV27 and TRBJ2-3, with D tentatively TRBD2 (6 bases). The V and J ends lost 3 bases and 5 bases respectively, with 6 bases between them. Germline assignment: CDR1 MNHEY and CDR2 SMNVEV (reference sequence). The CDR3 is 12 residues long. The CDR3 DNA is TGTGCCAGCAGTTTCGGGGGAGATACGCAGTATTTT. It translates to CASSFGGDTQYF.

The V gene is TRBV6-5, the J gene TRBJ1-4; TRBD1 might be the D (6 bases). V lost 2 bases and J lost 6, with 13 bases in between. Germline V gene data show CDR1 as MNHEY and CDR2 as SVGAGI. The CDR3 has 15 residues. DNA of the CDR3: TGTGCCAGCAGTTACCAACCGGACAGATATGAAAAACTGTTTTTT. Translating gives CASSYQPDRYEKLFF.

The chain uses TRBV30 and TRBJ1-4; the D gene is possibly TRBD1 (5 bases). The germline gives CDR1 GTSNPN, CDR2 SVGIG (reference sequence). CDR3 length: 14 residues. Trimming removed 0 bases at V and 8 bases at J, with 13 bases between. This CDR3 reads CAWSVGPQREKLFF. The CDR3 DNA is TGTGCCTGGAGTGTGGGGCCTCAGAGGGAAAAACTGTTTTTT.

This chain joins TRBV7-9 and TRBJ1-4; 8 bases agree with TRBD1. Germline CDR1 is SEHNR and CDR2 is FQNEAQ (reference sequence). V lost 1 base, J lost 6 bases, and 7 bases stayed unmatched. The CDR3 loop spans 16 amino acids. This chain's CDR3 is CASSLEGAGGYEKLFF. CDR3 sequence (DNA): TGTGCCAGCAGCTTAGAGGGCGCAGGGGGCTATGAAAAACTGTTTTTT.

The gene calls are TRBV4-2 and TRBJ2-5; 9 positions match TRBD2. The CDR3 sequence is 15 residues long. J gave up 4 bases and V 4 bases, and 7 bases lay outside the gene matches. In germline, CDR1 is LGHNA, CDR2 YNFKEQ. The CDR3 bases are TGTGCCAGCAGCCCGACTAGCGGAGGCGGAGAGACCCAGTACTTC. The encoded protein is CASSPTSGGGETQYF.

This clone appeared once. This sequence joins TRBV15 and TRBJ1-4; 7 bases line up with TRBD1. Germline V gene data show CDR1 as LNHNV and CDR2 as YYDKDF (reference sequence). The CDR3 covers 14 residues. The V gene end was trimmed by 5 bases and the J gene end by 8 bases; junction bases not matched to a gene: 8. DNA for the CDR3: TGTGCCACCAGCTTTCGACAGGGTGGAGAAAAACTGTTTTTT. Its protein is CATSFRQGGEKLFF.

The V and J genes are TRBV5-1 and TRBJ1-1, with D possibly being TRBD1 (6 bases). Trimming removed 5 bases from V and 1 base from J, with 9 bases in between. Germline CDR1 SGHRS, CDR2 YFSETQ. The CDR3 is 13 residues long. In nucleotides, the CDR3 is TGCGCCAGCAGATTAGGGGGGAACACTGAAGCTTTCTTT. Encoded protein: CASRLGGNTEAFF.

The chain joins TRBV7-2 to TRBJ2-5, with D perhaps TRBD2 (5 bases). CDR1 is SGHTA, CDR2 FQGNSA, per germline. The CDR3 sequence is 14 residues long. Deletions cut 2 bases from V and 5 bases from J, with 12 bases between. Written as DNA, the CDR3 is TGTGCCAGCAGCTTAATGCCCACGGGGGAGACCCAGTACTTC. Amino acids: CASSLMPTGETQYF.

The CDR3 nucleotides are TGCAGCGTCCTGGACAGGGGGTCTTACAAAAACATTCAGTACTTC. Translating it yields CSVLDRGSYKNIQYF. The chain is built from TRBV29-1 and TRBJ2-4, with TRBD1 matching 10 bases. V shed 6 bases and J 3 bases; nucleotides not matched to a gene: 8. Per the germline V gene, CDR1 is SQVTM and CDR2 is ANQGSEA. This CDR3 is built from 15 residues. Complete variable domain (other parts from reference TRBV29-1 and TRBJ2-4): SAVISQKPSRDICQRGTSLTIQCQVDSQVTMMFWYRQQPGQSLTLIATANQGSEATYESGFVIDKFPISRPNLTFSTLTVSNMSPEDSSIYLCSVLDRGSYKNIQYFGAGTRLSVL.

This chain joins TRBV25-1 and TRBJ1-2, with D possibly being TRBD1 (5 bases). CDR3 size: 12 residues. Per the germline V gene, CDR1 is MGHDK and CDR2 is SYGVNS. Between the trimmed V and J ends, which lost 7 bases and 8 bases, there was a span of 14 bases. The CDR3 DNA reads TGTGCCAGCAAAGGGGACGGGAGCGGCTACACCTTC. Translation: CASKGDGSGYTF.

The rearrangement joins TRBV9 to TRBJ2-3, with D perhaps TRBD2 (5 bases). The germline V gene has CDR1 SGDLS and CDR2 YYNGEE. The CDR3 runs 16 residues. The V end lost 7 bases, the J end lost 0 bases, and 18 bases lay between the germline ends. Here the CDR3 reads CASGPTGRTSTDTQYF. CDR3 bases: TGTGCCAGCGGGCCCACCGGGCGGACTAGCACAGATACGCAGTATTTT.

The chain carries TRBV6-6 and TRBJ2-5; possibly TRBD2 for D (5 bases). In germline, CDR1 is MNHNY, CDR2 SVGAGI (reference sequence). V dropped 5 bases and J dropped 5 bases, with 15 bases sitting between them. The CDR3 sequence is 14 residues long. The CDR3 loop is CASSLNGPGETQYF. Written as DNA, the CDR3 is TGTGCCAGCAGTCTAAACGGCCCGGGGGAGACCCAGTACTTC.

The chain is built from TRBV3-1 (or the pseudogene TRBV3-2) and TRBJ2-7; 12 nucleotides agree with TRBD2. Germline-derived CDR1 and CDR2 are LGHDT and YNNKEL (reference sequence). This CDR3 has 15 residues. The ends lost 4 bases at V and 1 base at J; junction bases unmatched: 2. CDR3 DNA sequence: TGTGCCAGCAGCCCCGGGACTAGCGGGTCCTACGAGCAGTACTTC. Translated, it gives CASSPGTSGSYEQYF.

The chain uses TRBV2 and TRBJ2-2; maybe TRBD1 (5 bases). This CDR3 region has 13 residues. Germline CDR1 SNHLY, CDR2 FYNNEI. V was shortened by 4 bases and J by 6 bases, with 9 bases between the two germline ends. CDR3 in DNA: TGTGCCAGCAGTGGTGGCAGGGCCGGGGAGCTGTTTTTT. Amino acid sequence: CASSGGRAGELFF.

This chain connects TRBV28 to TRBJ1-5; D call uncertain. The CDR3 has 11 residues. Germline CDR1 MDHEN, CDR2 SYDVKM. V dropped 5 bases and J dropped 11 bases, with 10 bases sitting between them. This chain's CDR3 is CASSANRAQHF. DNA for the CDR3: TGTGCCAGCAGTGCAAACCGAGCCCAGCATTTT.

The V gene is TRBV6-5, the J gene TRBJ1-2, with a tentative D call TRBD1 (6 bases). In germline, CDR1 is MNHEY, CDR2 SVGAGI. This CDR3 contains 14 residues. V was trimmed by 6 bases and J by 4 bases, leaving 15 bases between them. The CDR3 DNA follows: TGTGCCAGCAGCTATACCGGACAGTTCTATGGCTACACCTTC. It translates to CASSYTGQFYGYTF.